The 24 T cell receptor beta chains presented below share a single source sample, sequenced in a study of OX40 agonist ivuxolimab in advanced cancers. TCRdb's copy holds only in-frame clones and misses some; the assay was immunoSEQ multiplex PCR. Found here are tens of thousands of clones, approximately 80% of them singletons; the top ten hold over 0.95%. The sequenced sample was CD4+ or CD8+ T cells sorted from blood, obtained in a trial of the OX40 agonist ivuxolimab. Source of these receptors: an adult with an advanced solid tumor such as melanoma, head and neck, liver or kidney cancer.

The chain uses TRBV19 and TRBJ2-1, with TRBD2 identical over 7 bases. The germline V gene encodes CDR1 LNHDA and CDR2 SQIVND (reference sequence). The CDR3 length is 16 residues. Germline trimming cut 7 bases from V and 0 bases from J; bases unmatched to any gene: 9. The chain's CDR3 is CASTSRGGSSYNEQFF. CDR3 coding DNA: TGTGCCAGTACCTCCCGCGGGGGTAGCTCCTACAATGAGCAGTTCTTC.

This clone appeared a single time. The CDR3 sequence: CASSRTGTQPQHF. Here the CDR3 DNA reads TGTGCCAGTAGCAGGACAGGGACCCAGCCCCAGCATTTT. The V call is TRBV19, the J call TRBJ1-5; 8 bases map to TRBD1. Looked up from germline, CDR1 is LNHDA and CDR2 is SQIVND (reference sequence). The junction had 5 bases not matched to a gene; V was cut back by 6 bases and J by 7 bases. This CDR3 spans 13 amino acids.

This clone turned up a few times. The chain employs TRBV10-1 and TRBJ1-5; D is undetermined. The CDR3 spans 13 residues. Germline loops: CDR1 WNHNN, CDR2 SYGVQD (reference sequence). V lost 3 bases, J lost 8 bases, and 11 bases lay in between. As DNA, the CDR3 is TGCGCCAGCAGTGAAAGTCCCCGGGAGCCCCAGCATTTT. It encodes CASSESPREPQHF.

This clone appeared a few times. This chain uses TRBV5-5 with TRBJ1-1; 7 bases fit TRBD1. The length of the CDR3 is 17 residues. Germline loops: CDR1 SGHKS, CDR2 YYEKEE (reference sequence). V trimming: 5 bases; J trimming: 5 bases; junction bases outside the gene matches: 18. CDR3 in DNA: TGTGCCAGCAGTGAGGGATCTAAGACAGGGTGGAATACTGAAGCTTTCTTT. Encoded protein: CASSEGSKTGWNTEAFF.

This clone was picked up a small number of times. The chain has TRBV5-1 and TRBJ2-3; D tentatively fits TRBD1 or TRBD2 (5 bases each). The CDR3 is made up of 14 amino acids. Germline loops: CDR1 SGHRS, CDR2 YFSETQ. V lost 4 bases, J lost 2 bases, and 11 bases lay in between. CDR3 protein: CASSPWGNTDTQYF. The CDR3 DNA is TGCGCCAGCAGCCCGTGGGGGAACACAGATACGCAGTATTTT.

This clone has just a few counts. This chain links TRBV5-1 with TRBJ2-3, with TRBD1 matching over 10 bases. The CDR3 is 14 residues long. Germline V CDR1 and CDR2: SGHRS, YFSETQ. V gave up 3 bases and J gave up 6 bases; unmatched junction bases: 4. Here the CDR3 DNA reads TGCGCCAGCAGCTCGGGGACAGGGGTGGATACGCAGTATTTT. Protein: CASSSGTGVDTQYF.

The chain uses TRBV4-2 and TRBJ1-5; D possibly corresponds to TRBD1 (6 bases). Between the trimmed V and J ends, which lost 1 base and 3 bases, there was a span of 10 bases. The CDR3 has 15 residues. Germline CDR1 LGHNA, CDR2 YNFKEQ. The DNA for the CDR3 is TGTGCCAGCAGCCAAGGCAGGGGAGTCAATCAGCCCCAGCATTTT. Translation: CASSQGRGVNQPQHF.

The chain joins TRBV19 to TRBJ2-5; possibly TRBD2 for D (6 bases). The CDR3 has 16 residues. Germline V gene sequence: CDR1 LNHDA, CDR2 SQIVND (reference sequence). Trimming removed 4 bases from V and 4 bases from J, with 19 bases in between. The CDR3 reads CASSTGGIGLGETQYF. Written as DNA, the CDR3 is TGTGCCAGTAGTACCGGAGGGATAGGTCTTGGAGAGACCCAGTACTTC.

The rearrangement uses TRBV7-2 and TRBJ1-2; 7 nucleotides match TRBD1. The CDR3 totals 14 residues. With 2 bases clipped from V and 2 bases from J, the junction kept 2 bases outside the gene matches. Per germline, CDR1 SGHTA and CDR2 FQGNSA. This CDR3 reads CASSLTGENYGYTF. The CDR3 nucleotides read TGTGCCAGCAGCTTAACAGGGGAGAACTATGGCTACACCTTC.

The V call is TRBV5-1, the J call TRBJ2-7; D is unresolved. Germline CDR1 and CDR2: SGHRS and YFSETQ. With 4 bases removed from V and 4 bases from J, the gap between germline ends came to 12 bases. The CDR3 spans 13 residues. Here the CDR3 reads CASSLATSYEQYF. The CDR3 DNA reads as TGCGCCAGCAGCCTGGCCACATCGTACGAGCAGTACTTC.

This chain links TRBV5-1 with TRBJ1-4; a weak D match, TRBD1 (6 bases). The CDR3 sequence is 15 residues long. V lost 4 bases to trimming and J lost 7 bases, with 17 bases between them. Germline CDR1 is SGHRS and CDR2 is YFSETQ. Written as DNA, the CDR3 is TGCGCCAGCAGCGAGACAGGTGGCCCTTCTGAAAAACTGTTTTTT. It encodes CASSETGGPSEKLFF.

The chain has TRBV2 and TRBJ1-1, with D perhaps matching TRBD1 (5 bases). Trimming left V 8 bases short and J 1 base short, with 17 bases between. This CDR3 contains 15 residues. The germline CDR1 and CDR2 sequences are SNHLY and FYNNEI. CDR3 protein: CASVPSVGGNTEAFF. As DNA, the CDR3 is TGTGCCAGCGTGCCATCGGTGGGGGGGAACACTGAAGCTTTCTTT.

V and J are TRBV25-1 and TRBJ1-1; 11 positions agree with TRBD1. V lost 3 bases and J lost 7; bases outside the gene matches: 1. This CDR3 contains 13 residues. CDR1 is MGHDK, CDR2 SYGVNS, per germline. The DNA of the CDR3 is TGTGCCAGCAGTGAGGGGACAGGGGGTGAAGCTTTCTTT. Encoded protein: CASSEGTGGEAFF.

This clone has a single count. The chain couples TRBV19 to TRBJ2-5; 9 bases line up with TRBD1. Germline lookup yields CDR1 LNHDA and CDR2 SQIVND (reference sequence). The trim removed 5 bases at V and 2 bases at J, leaving 6 bases unmatched. This CDR3 is built from 15 residues. The CDR3 DNA reads TGTGCCAGTAGTGGGACAGGGACTTCTCAAGAGACCCAGTACTTC. This gives the protein CASSGTGTSQETQYF.

The V call is TRBV7-2, the J call TRBJ2-1; D is unclear. The V end was cut by 5 bases, the J end by 1 base, with 6 bases between. Per germline, CDR1 SGHTA and CDR2 FQGNSA. The CDR3 has 13 residues. CDR3 sequence reads: CASSPPSYNEQFF. The CDR3 DNA reads TGTGCCAGCAGCCCTCCTTCCTACAATGAGCAGTTCTTC.

This rearrangement joins TRBV12-5 to TRBJ1-1; the D gene is possibly TRBD1 (6 bases). Germline CDR1 is LGHNT and CDR2 is FRNRAP. Between the trimmed V and J ends, which lost 5 bases and 0 bases, there was a span of 7 bases. The CDR3 consists of 13 residues. CDR3 in amino acids: CASGRTVNTEAFF. CDR3 nucleotide sequence: TGTGCTAGTGGTAGGACAGTGAACACTGAAGCTTTCTTT.

This chain connects TRBV9 to TRBJ2-3; D unclear. Germline CDR1 is SGDLS and CDR2 is YYNGEE. The CDR3 runs 17 residues. Trimming took off 4 bases at V and 0 bases at J, with 18 bases between the two ends. The CDR3 sequence: CASSFLSTTPSTDTQYF. The CDR3 nucleotides read TGTGCCAGCAGCTTCCTGTCCACAACCCCTAGCACAGATACGCAGTATTTT.

J is TRBJ2-1 and V is TRBV5-6, with 11 bases fitting TRBD1. This CDR3 is built from 15 residues. CDR1 is SGHDT and CDR2 is YYEEEE in the germline V gene. Trimming at V came to 3 bases and at J to 7 bases, leaving 6 bases not matched to a gene. The CDR3 sequence: CASSSGQGARNEQFF. CDR3 nucleotides: TGTGCCAGCAGCTCCGGACAGGGGGCGCGGAATGAGCAGTTCTTC.

V is TRBV29-1 and J is TRBJ2-5; 13 bases match TRBD2. The ends lost 0 bases at V and 0 bases at J; junction bases unmatched: 10. The CDR3 totals 19 residues. Per germline, CDR1 SQVTM and CDR2 ANQGSEA. The CDR3 nucleotides are TGCAGCGTTGAAGATGTCGGGACTAGCGGGGACTTGTACCAAGAGACCCAGTACTTC. Translating gives CSVEDVGTSGDLYQETQYF.

This clone was observed a single time. The chain recombines TRBV5-1 with TRBJ2-3; 8 bases map to TRBD1. J lost 3 bases, V lost 0 bases, and 9 bases had no gene match. The CDR3 consists of 17 residues. Per the germline V gene, CDR1 is SGHRS and CDR2 is YFSETQ. The CDR3 nucleotides are TGCGCCAGCAGCTTGGATTCGACAGGGGCCCTAACAGATACGCAGTATTTT. This translates into CASSLDSTGALTDTQYF.

This clone was seen a handful of times. This sequence joins TRBV9 and TRBJ1-5; D remains unclear. V lost 0 bases and J lost 9, with 10 bases in between. The V gene's germline CDR1 is SGDLS and CDR2 YYNGEE. CDR3 length equals 13 residues. This CDR3 is CASSVEGGRPQHF. The CDR3 DNA reads TGTGCCAGCAGCGTAGAAGGAGGTCGGCCCCAGCATTTT. The full variable domain, rest sourced from reference TRBV9 and TRBJ1-5, is DSGVTQTPKHLITATGQRVTLRCSPRSGDLSVYWYQQSLDQGLQFLIQYYNGEERAKGNILERFSAQQFPDLHSELNLSSLELGDSALYFCASSVEGGRPQHFGDGTRLSIL.

This clone was seen once. The chain couples TRBV6-6 to TRBJ1-3; D remains ambiguous. V was cut by 5 bases and J by 0 bases, with 14 bases left in between. The CDR3 spans 16 residues. Germline assignment: CDR1 MNHNY and CDR2 SVGAGI (reference sequence). The CDR3: CASSHTADHSGNTIYF. In nucleotides, the CDR3 is TGTGCCAGCAGTCATACGGCAGATCACTCTGGAAACACCATATATTTT.

CDR3 region: CASSLANFRGEQYF. Written as DNA, the CDR3 is TGTGCCAGCAGCTTGGCTAATTTTCGGGGCGAGCAGTACTTC. The chain joins TRBV5-4 to TRBJ2-7, with D possibly being TRBD2 (5 bases). The CDR3 sequence is 14 residues long. In germline, CDR1 is SGHNT, CDR2 YYREEE (reference sequence). Trimming stripped 0 bases from V and 6 bases from J, with 13 bases between.

The genes are TRBV9 and TRBJ1-2; D is unresolved. Germline CDR1 SGDLS, CDR2 YYNGEE. Trimming cost V 1 base and J 4 bases, with 8 bases left between them. The CDR3 is made up of 13 amino acids. The CDR3 DNA reads TGTGCCAGCAGCGTAAGGTACAGCTATGGCTACACCTTC. Encoded protein: CASSVRYSYGYTF.